The 2 T cell receptor beta chains given below trace back to one sample, sequenced in a study of Graves' ophthalmopathy and Graves' hyperthyroidism. Amplification targeted the TCR beta CDR3 regions, with RNA transcripts as the source material. Second-round multiplex PCR came after a first-round RT-PCR that employed HTBI primers. TCRdb fed the multiplex PCR reads into MiXCR, producing one record per CDR3 protein. The top ten clones hold around 4.6% of a sample with around 590,000 distinct CDR3 sequences, about 35% of them seen once. Sequences were obtained from peripheral blood or thyroid tissue (not recorded which). These receptors were obtained from an adult man with Graves' hyperthyroidism.

This clonotype was recorded many times. The chain combines TRBV2 with TRBJ2-7; D not resolved. V lost 5 bases to trimming and J lost 0 bases, with 5 bases between them. CDR3 size: 12 residues. Germline-derived CDR1 and CDR2 are SNHLY and FYNNEI. In nucleotides, the CDR3 is TGTGCCAGCAGTCGCAACTCCTACGAGCAGTACTTC. Protein: CASSRNSYEQYF.

The V and J genes are TRBV24-1 and TRBJ2-1; 8 bases fit TRBD2. In germline, CDR1 is KGHDR, CDR2 SFDVKD. Losses at the gene ends were 3 bases for V and 0 bases for J; bases not matched to a gene: 6. The CDR3 runs to 17 residues. CDR3 DNA sequence: TGTGCCACCAGTGATCCACTAGCGGAAAGCTCCTACAATGAGCAGTTCTTC. Translated: CATSDPLAESSYNEQFF.